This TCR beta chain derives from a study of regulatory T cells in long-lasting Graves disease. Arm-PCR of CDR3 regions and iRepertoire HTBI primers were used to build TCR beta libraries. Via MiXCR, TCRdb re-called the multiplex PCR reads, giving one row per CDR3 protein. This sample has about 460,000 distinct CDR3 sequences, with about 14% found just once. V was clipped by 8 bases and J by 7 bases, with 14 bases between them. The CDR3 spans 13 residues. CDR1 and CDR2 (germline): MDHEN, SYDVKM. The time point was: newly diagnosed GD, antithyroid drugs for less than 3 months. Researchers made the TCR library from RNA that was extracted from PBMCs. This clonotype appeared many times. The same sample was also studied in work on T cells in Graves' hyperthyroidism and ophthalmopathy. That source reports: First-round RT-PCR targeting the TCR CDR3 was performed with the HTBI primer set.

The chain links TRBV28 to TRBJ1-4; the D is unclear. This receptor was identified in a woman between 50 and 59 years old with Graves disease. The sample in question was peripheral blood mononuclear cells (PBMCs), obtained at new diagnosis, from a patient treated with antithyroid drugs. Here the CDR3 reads CASRTGWVEKLFF. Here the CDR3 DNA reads TGTGCCAGCCGAACCGGCTGGGTTGAAAAACTGTTTTTT.